The clone carrying this T cell receptor beta chain has only a few counts. The data stem from a study of blood T cell repertoires in COVID-19. At the level of the study: The United States, Italy and Spain provided the acute and convalescent COVID-19 samples. Sample material is recorded as cDNA or gDNA derived from T cells, B-cell-depleted T cells, or PBMCs.

CDR1 is SGHRS, CDR2 YFSETQ, per germline. The CDR3 contains 17 residues. The V and J ends lost 0 bases and 4 bases, in that order; junction bases with no gene match: 8. The data were produced by immunoSEQ multiplex PCR, yet TCRdb's version contains in-frame clones alone and is incomplete. This table has 300,000 or so clones, roughly nine tenths appearing once. Seattle cases were enrolled at active infection and followed longitudinally. The sample taken for sequencing was peripheral blood. V is TRBV5-1 and J is TRBJ2-3; the match to TRBD2 covers 10 bases. The clonotype was recovered from a woman aged 25 to 39 with COVID-19, enrolled during active disease. DNA of the CDR3: TGCGCCAGCAGCTTGGGTCGGGCTAGCGGGAGTCCAGATACGCAGTATTTT. Translating it yields CASSLGRASGSPDTQYF.